This T cell receptor beta chain was identified in a study of cytomegalovirus exposure and HLA in healthy donors. Regarding the study as a whole: Many donors shared some public TCRs, even though most TCR sequences were rare. Among TCR beta chains, those listed as cytomegalovirus-associated numbered over 150.

Per germline, CDR1 LGHNA and CDR2 YSLEER. The CDR3 has 17 amino acids. The V end was cut by 0 bases, the J end by 0 bases, with 12 bases between. The method was immunoSEQ multiplex PCR; TCRdb's version includes in-frame clones alone and lacks a portion of them. In the table there are 70,000 to 80,000 clones, around 94% of which are singletons. With regard to this clone: The antigen remains undetermined.

The V and J genes are TRBV4-3 and TRBJ1-5, with D possibly TRBD1 on 6 matching bases. The receptor's source is a young woman in good health and CMV-seropositive. The source material was PBMCs. The chain's CDR3 is CASSQDHRAYSNQPQHF. In DNA form, the CDR3 reads TGCGCCAGCAGCCAAGACCACAGGGCTTATAGCAATCAGCCCCAGCATTTT.